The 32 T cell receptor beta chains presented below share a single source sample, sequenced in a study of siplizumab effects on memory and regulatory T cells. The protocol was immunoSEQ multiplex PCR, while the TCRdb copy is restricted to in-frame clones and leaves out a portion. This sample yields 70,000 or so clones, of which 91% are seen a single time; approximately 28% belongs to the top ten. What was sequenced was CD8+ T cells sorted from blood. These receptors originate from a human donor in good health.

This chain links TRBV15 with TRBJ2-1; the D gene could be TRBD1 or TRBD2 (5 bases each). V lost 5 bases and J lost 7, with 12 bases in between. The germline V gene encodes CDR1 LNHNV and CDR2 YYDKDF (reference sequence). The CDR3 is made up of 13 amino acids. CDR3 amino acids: CATSSGTGNEQFF. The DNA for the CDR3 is TGTGCCACCAGCTCTGGGACCGGGAATGAGCAGTTCTTC.

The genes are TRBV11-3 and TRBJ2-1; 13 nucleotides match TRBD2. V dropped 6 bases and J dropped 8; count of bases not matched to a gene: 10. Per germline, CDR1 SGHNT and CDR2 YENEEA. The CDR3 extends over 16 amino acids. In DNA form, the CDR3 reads TGTGCCAGCAGTGCCCGGACTAGCGGGAGTCTGGATGAGCAGTTCTTC. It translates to CASSARTSGSLDEQFF.

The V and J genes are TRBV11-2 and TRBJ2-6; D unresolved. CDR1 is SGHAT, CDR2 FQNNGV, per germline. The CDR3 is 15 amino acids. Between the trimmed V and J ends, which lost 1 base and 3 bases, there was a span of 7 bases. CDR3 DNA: TGTGCCAGCAGCTTAGGTTCTGGTGGGGCCAACGTCCTGACTTTC. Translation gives CASSLGSGGANVLTF.

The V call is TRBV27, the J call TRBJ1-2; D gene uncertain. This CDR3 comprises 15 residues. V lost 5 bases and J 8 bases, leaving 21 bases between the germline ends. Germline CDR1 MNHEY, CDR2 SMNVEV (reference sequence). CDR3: CASSQTDGRAGGYTF. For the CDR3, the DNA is TGTGCCAGCAGTCAAACGGACGGACGGGCCGGGGGCTACACCTTC.

The CDR3 reads CASSENWEYNEQFF. The CDR3 DNA reads as TGTGCCAGCAGTGAGAACTGGGAGTACAATGAGCAGTTCTTC. This chain links TRBV6-4 with TRBJ2-1, with D possibly matching TRBD2 (5 bases). The CDR3 spans 14 residues. The V end lost 3 bases, the J end lost 4 bases, and 10 bases lay between the germline ends. Per the germline V gene, CDR1 is MRHNA and CDR2 is SNTAGT.

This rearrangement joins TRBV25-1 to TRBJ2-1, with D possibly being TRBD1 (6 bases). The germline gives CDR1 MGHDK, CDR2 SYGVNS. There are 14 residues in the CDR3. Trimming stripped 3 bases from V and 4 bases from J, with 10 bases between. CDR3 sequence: CASSDGTLYNEQFF. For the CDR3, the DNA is TGTGCCAGCAGTGATGGGACACTTTACAATGAGCAGTTCTTC.

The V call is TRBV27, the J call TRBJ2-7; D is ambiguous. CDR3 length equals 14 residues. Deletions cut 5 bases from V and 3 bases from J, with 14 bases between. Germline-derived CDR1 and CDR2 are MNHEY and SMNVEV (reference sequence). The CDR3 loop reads CASSLFKGLYEQYF. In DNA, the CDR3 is TGTGCCAGCAGTCTGTTTAAGGGCCTCTACGAGCAGTACTTC.

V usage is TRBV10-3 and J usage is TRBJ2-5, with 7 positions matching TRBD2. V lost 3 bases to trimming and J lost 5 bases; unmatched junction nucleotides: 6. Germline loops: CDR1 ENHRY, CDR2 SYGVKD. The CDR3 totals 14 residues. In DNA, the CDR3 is TGTGCCATCAGTGATTTGGGGGAGGGGGAGACCCAGTACTTC. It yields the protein CAISDLGEGETQYF.

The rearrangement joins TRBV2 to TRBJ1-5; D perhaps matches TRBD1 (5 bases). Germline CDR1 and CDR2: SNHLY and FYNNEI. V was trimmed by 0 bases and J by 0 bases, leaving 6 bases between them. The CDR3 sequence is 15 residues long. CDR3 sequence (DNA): TGTGCCAGCAGTGAAGCAGGGGTTAGCAATCAGCCCCAGCATTTT. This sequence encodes CASSEAGVSNQPQHF.

The CDR3 DNA sequence: TGTGCCAGCAGTTTAAACAATGAGCAGTTCTTC. Translated: CASSLNNEQFF. The chain has TRBV6-5 and TRBJ2-1; D not resolved. CDR1 and CDR2 (germline): MNHEY, SVGAGI. The V end lost 4 bases, the J end lost 5 bases, and 3 bases lay between the germline ends. The CDR3 sequence is 11 residues long.

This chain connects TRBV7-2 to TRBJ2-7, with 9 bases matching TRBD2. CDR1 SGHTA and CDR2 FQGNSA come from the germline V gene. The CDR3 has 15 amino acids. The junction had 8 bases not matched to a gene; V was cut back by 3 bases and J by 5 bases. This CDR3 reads CASSFSGGLMNEQYF. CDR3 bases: TGTGCCAGCAGCTTCAGCGGGGGGCTCATGAACGAGCAGTACTTC.

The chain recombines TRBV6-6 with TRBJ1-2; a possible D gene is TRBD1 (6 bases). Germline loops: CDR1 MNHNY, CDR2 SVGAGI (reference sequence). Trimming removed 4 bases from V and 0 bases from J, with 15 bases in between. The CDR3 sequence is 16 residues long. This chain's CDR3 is CASSSGTYLANYGYTF. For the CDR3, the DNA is TGTGCCAGCAGTTCCGGGACATACTTAGCTAACTATGGCTACACCTTC.

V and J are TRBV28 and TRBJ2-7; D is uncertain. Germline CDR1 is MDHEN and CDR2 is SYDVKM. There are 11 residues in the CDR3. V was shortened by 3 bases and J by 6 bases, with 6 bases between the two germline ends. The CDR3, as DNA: TGTGCCAGCAGTTTTGGGGTCGAGCAGTACTTC. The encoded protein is CASSFGVEQYF.

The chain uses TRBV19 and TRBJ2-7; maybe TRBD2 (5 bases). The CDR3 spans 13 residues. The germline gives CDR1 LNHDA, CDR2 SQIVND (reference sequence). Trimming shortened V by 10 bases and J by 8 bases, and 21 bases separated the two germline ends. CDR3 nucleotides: TGTGCCACCCAGCTGGGAGCTATCGGCCAGCAGTACTTC. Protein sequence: CATQLGAIGQQYF.

The CDR3 loop is CASGLAVTVPLNQPQHF. The DNA of the CDR3 is TGTGCTAGTGGTTTGGCAGTGACAGTTCCGCTCAATCAGCCCCAGCATTTT. The chain links TRBV12-5 to TRBJ1-5, with D possibly matching TRBD1 (5 bases). Germline V gene sequence: CDR1 LGHNT, CDR2 FRNRAP. V was cut by 1 base and J by 3 bases, with 16 bases left in between. The length of the CDR3 is 17 residues.

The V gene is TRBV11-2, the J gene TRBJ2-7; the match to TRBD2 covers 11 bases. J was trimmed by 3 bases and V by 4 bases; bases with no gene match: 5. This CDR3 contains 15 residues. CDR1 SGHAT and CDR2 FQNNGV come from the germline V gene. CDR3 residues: CASSSGLAGGYEQYF. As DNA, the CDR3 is TGTGCCAGCAGCTCCGGACTAGCGGGTGGCTACGAGCAGTACTTC.

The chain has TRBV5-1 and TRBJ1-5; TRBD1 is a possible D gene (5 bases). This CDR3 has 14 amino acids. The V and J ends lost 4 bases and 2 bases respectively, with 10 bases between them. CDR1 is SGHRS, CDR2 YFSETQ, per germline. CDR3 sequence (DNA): TGCGCCAGCAGCAGCTGGGGGGGCAATCAGCCCCAGCATTTT. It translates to CASSSWGGNQPQHF.

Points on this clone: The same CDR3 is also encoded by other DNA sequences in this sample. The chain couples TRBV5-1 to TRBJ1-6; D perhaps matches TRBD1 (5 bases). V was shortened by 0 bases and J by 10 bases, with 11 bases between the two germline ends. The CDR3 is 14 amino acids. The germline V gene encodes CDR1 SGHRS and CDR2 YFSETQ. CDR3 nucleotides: TGCGCCAGCAGCTTGGAAGGGGCAGGCTCACCCCTCCACTTT. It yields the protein CASSLEGAGSPLHF.

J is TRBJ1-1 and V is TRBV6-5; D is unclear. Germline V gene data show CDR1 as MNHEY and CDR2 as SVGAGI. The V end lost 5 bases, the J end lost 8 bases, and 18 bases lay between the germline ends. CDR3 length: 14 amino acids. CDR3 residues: CASSATFDYWEAFF. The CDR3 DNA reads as TGTGCCAGCAGTGCCACCTTCGACTACTGGGAAGCTTTCTTT.

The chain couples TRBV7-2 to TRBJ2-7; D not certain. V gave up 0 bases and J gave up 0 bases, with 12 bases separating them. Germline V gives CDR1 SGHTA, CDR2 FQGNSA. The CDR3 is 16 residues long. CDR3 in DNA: TGTGCCAGCAGCTTAGCCCAGGTGGGAAGCTCCTACGAGCAGTACTTC. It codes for CASSLAQVGSSYEQYF.

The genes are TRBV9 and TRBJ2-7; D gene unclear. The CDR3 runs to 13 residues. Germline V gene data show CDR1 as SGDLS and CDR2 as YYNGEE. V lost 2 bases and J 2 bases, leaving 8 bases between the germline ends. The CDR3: CASSVGNAYEQYF. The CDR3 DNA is TGTGCCAGCAGCGTCGGTAATGCCTACGAGCAGTACTTC.

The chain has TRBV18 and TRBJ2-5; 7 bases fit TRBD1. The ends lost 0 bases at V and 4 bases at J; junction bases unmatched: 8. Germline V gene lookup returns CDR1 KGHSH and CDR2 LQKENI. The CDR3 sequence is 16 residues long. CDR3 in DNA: TGTGCCAGCTCACCACCATTGCAGGGGGTTAGAGAGACCCAGTACTTC. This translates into CASSPPLQGVRETQYF.

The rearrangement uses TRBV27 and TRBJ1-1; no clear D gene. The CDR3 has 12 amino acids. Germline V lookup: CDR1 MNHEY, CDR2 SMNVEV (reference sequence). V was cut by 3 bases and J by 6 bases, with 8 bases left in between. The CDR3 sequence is CASSFSGAEAFF. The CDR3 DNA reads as TGTGCCAGCAGTTTTTCTGGGGCTGAAGCTTTCTTT.

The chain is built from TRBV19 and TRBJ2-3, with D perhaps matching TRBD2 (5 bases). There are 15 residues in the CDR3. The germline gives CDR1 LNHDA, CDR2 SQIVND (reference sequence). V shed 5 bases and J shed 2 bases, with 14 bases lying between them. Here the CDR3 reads CASSGWEPNTDTQYF. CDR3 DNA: TGTGCCAGTAGTGGGTGGGAGCCGAACACAGATACGCAGTATTTT.

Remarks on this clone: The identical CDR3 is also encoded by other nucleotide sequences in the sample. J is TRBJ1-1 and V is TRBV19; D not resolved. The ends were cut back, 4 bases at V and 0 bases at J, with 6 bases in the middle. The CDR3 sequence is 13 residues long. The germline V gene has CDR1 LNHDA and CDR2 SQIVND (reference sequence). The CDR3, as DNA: TGTGCCAGTAGTACCTCGATGAACACTGAAGCTTTCTTT. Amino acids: CASSTSMNTEAFF. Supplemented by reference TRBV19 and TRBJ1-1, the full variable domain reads DGGITQSPKYLFRKEGQNVTLSCEQNLNHDAMYWYRQDPGQGLRLIYYSQIVNDFQKGDIAEGYSVSREKKESFPLTVTSAQKNPTAFYLCASSTSMNTEAFFGQGTRLTVV.

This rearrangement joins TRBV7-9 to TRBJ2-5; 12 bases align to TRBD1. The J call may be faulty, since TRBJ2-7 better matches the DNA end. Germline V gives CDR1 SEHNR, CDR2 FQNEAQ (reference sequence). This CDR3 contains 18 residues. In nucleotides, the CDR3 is TGTGCCAGCAGCCGAGGGGGACAGGGGGCCTTAAGCTCCTACGAGCAGTACTTC. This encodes CASSRGGQGALSSYEQYF.

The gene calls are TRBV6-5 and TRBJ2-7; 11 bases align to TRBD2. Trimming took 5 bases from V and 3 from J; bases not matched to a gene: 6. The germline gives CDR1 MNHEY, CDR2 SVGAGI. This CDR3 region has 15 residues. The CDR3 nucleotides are TGTGCCAGCAGTGTCGGGACTAGCGGAATCTACGAGCAGTACTTC. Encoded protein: CASSVGTSGIYEQYF.

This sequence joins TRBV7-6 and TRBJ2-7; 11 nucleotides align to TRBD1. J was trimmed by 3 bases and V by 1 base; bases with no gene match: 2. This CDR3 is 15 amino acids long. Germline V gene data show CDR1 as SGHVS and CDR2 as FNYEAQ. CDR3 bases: TGTGCCAGCAGCTTAGGGACAGGGGGCGTCTACGAGCAGTACTTC. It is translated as CASSLGTGGVYEQYF.

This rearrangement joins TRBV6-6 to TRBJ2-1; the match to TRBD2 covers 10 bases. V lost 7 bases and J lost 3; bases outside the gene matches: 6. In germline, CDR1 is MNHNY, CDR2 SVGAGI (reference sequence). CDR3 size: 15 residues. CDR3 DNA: TGTGCCAGCAACCAGAGGACTAGCGGCTACAATGAGCAGTTCTTC. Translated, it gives CASNQRTSGYNEQFF.

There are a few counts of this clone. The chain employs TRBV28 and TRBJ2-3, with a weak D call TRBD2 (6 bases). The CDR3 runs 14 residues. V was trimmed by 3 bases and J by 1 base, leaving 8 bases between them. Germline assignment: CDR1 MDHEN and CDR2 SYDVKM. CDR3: CASSFVAGTDTQYF. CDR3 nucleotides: TGTGCCAGCAGTTTTGTAGCGGGCACAGATACGCAGTATTTT.

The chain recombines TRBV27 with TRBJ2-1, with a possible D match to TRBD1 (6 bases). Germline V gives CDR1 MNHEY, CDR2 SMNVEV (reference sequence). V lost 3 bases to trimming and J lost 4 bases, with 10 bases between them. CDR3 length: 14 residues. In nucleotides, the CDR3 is TGTGCCAGCAGTTTCCAGGGGACGTACAATGAGCAGTTCTTC. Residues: CASSFQGTYNEQFF.

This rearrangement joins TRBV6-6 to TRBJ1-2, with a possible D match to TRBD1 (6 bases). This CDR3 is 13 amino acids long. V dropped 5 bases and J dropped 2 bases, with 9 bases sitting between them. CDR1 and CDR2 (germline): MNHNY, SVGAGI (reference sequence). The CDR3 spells CASSPQGNYGYTF. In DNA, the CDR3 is TGTGCCAGCAGTCCCCAGGGGAACTATGGCTACACCTTC.